These 13 T cell receptor beta chains came from one sample sequenced in a study of T-cell memory formation after mild COVID-19. TCRdb fed the 5' RACE reads into MiXCR, producing one record per CDR3 protein. This repertoire shows about 350,000 distinct CDR3 sequences, roughly 13% found once; its top ten account for about 20%. Material: PBMCs or a T cell subset sorted from them (not recorded which). Receptors were obtained from a young man who had mild COVID-19 (a few samples of this study predate the infection). Cell type and time point are not known.

A few counts support this clonotype. The J gene is TRBJ2-2, the V gene TRBV5-6, with D possibly matching TRBD1 (5 bases). Germline CDR1 reads SGHDT; CDR2 reads YYEEEE. This CDR3 comprises 12 residues. V was trimmed by 6 bases and J by 5 bases, leaving 8 bases between them. The DNA of the CDR3 is TGTGCCAGCAAAGGGGCTACCGGGGAGCTGTTTTTT. Its translation: CASKGATGELFF.

This clonotype was seen a handful of times. The chain joins TRBV12-3 or TRBV12-4 to TRBJ1-1, with D perhaps TRBD1 (5 bases). This CDR3 spans 14 amino acids. Trimming took 6 bases from V and 5 from J, leaving 16 bases between them. CDR3 nucleotides: TGTGCCAGCAGGGCTACAGGAGATTGGACTGAAGCTTTCTTT. It specifies CASRATGDWTEAFF.

This clonotype occurred many times. The rearrangement joins TRBV7-9 to TRBJ2-1; D possibly corresponds to TRBD2 (6 bases). CDR1 is SEHNR and CDR2 is FQNEAQ in the germline V gene (reference sequence). This CDR3 contains 16 residues. Between the trimmed V and J ends, which lost 5 bases and 1 base, there was a span of 15 bases. For the CDR3, the DNA is TGTGCCAGCAGCCCTGATGACGGGAGATCCTACAATGAGCAGTTCTTC. Its protein is CASSPDDGRSYNEQFF.

The genes are TRBV7-9 and TRBJ2-7; D might be TRBD2 (5 bases). Trimming pared 6 bases from V and 5 bases from J, leaving 8 bases between. Germline CDR1 is SEHNR and CDR2 is FQNEAQ (reference sequence). The CDR3 loop spans 11 amino acids. CDR3 sequence reads: CASRNGDEQYV. The CDR3 coding sequence is TGTGCCAGCAGAAACGGGGACGAGCAGTACGTC.

The chain joins TRBV11-2 to TRBJ2-7; possibly TRBD1 or TRBD2 for D (5 bases each). CDR3 size: 15 residues. Between the trimmed V and J ends, which lost 5 bases and 5 bases, there was a span of 19 bases. The germline gives CDR1 SGHAT, CDR2 FQNNGV. CDR3 coding DNA: TGTGCCAGCAGCAAAATCCCGGGGCTCTGGGACGAGCAGTACTTC. As protein: CASSKIPGLWDEQYF.

This clonotype turned up a few times. The chain has TRBV6-6 and TRBJ1-1, with 7 bases that match TRBD1. Looked up from germline, CDR1 is MNHNY and CDR2 is SVGAGI (reference sequence). With 2 bases clipped from V and 9 bases from J, the junction kept 12 bases outside the gene matches. The CDR3 length is 15 residues. The CDR3 protein is CASSYAQGGRGQAFF. DNA for the CDR3: TGTGCCAGCAGTTACGCCCAGGGGGGGAGGGGGCAAGCTTTCTTT.

This chain uses TRBV7-2 with TRBJ1-5; D is possibly TRBD1 (5 bases). CDR1 is SGHTA and CDR2 is FQGNSA in the germline V gene. V lost 4 bases to trimming and J lost 5 bases, with 27 bases between them. The CDR3 covers 19 residues. For the CDR3, the DNA is TGTGCCAGCAGCTGGACCTACCCCGTCCGGGACGCTCGGGATCAGCCCCAGCATTTT. It translates to CASSWTYPVRDARDQPQHF.

This clonotype was counted many times. The V and J genes are TRBV12-3 or TRBV12-4 and TRBJ2-5; D gene unclear. CDR3 length: 12 residues. Trimming shortened V by 8 bases and J by 2 bases, and 9 bases separated the two germline ends. The CDR3, as DNA: TGTGCCAGCGGTCGGTATCAAGAGACCCAGTACTTC. Protein: CASGRYQETQYF.

This clonotype was found a few times. The genes are TRBV4-3 and TRBJ1-6, with TRBD1 as a possible D gene (5 bases). V was shortened by 0 bases and J by 9 bases, with 15 bases between the two germline ends. Germline CDR1 reads LGHNA; CDR2 reads YSLEER. The CDR3 runs 16 residues. This chain's CDR3 is CASSQDGRALGSPLHF. CDR3 nucleotides: TGCGCCAGCAGCCAAGATGGCAGGGCACTAGGTTCACCCCTCCACTTT.

The V and J genes are TRBV20-1 and TRBJ1-1; TRBD1 aligns across 7 bases. The germline CDR1 and CDR2 sequences are DFQATT and SNEGSKA (reference sequence). This CDR3 has 16 amino acids. V was clipped by 0 bases and J by 10 bases; unmatched bases: 17. DNA for the CDR3: TGCAGTGCTAGAGATCCCTACACAGGGGACGGTTTTTCAGCTTTCTTT. This translates into CSARDPYTGDGFSAFF.

This clonotype appeared a few times. V gene TRBV3-1 combines with J gene TRBJ1-6; D is undetermined. The CDR3 contains 15 residues. Germline CDR1 is LGHDT and CDR2 is YNNKEL (reference sequence). V was clipped by 1 base and J by 5 bases, with 9 bases between them. CDR3 coding DNA: TGTGCCAGCAGCCAAGTCGCGCGTCATAATTCACCCCTCCACTTT. Translated: CASSQVARHNSPLHF.

The rearrangement uses TRBV7-2 and TRBJ1-1; D is undetermined. This CDR3 is 15 amino acids long. Germline CDR1 reads SGHTA; CDR2 reads FQGNSA. Deletions cut 1 base from V and 1 base from J, with 10 bases between. The CDR3 DNA follows: TGTGCCAGCAGCTTAGGTAGAGTGAAGAACACTGAAGCTTTCTTT. Translation: CASSLGRVKNTEAFF.

V gene TRBV5-6 combines with J gene TRBJ2-3; TRBD2 matches at 13 bases. This CDR3 region has 16 residues. The V gene end was trimmed by 4 bases and the J gene end by 8 bases; junction bases not matched to a gene: 10. Germline lookup yields CDR1 SGHDT and CDR2 YYEEEE. This CDR3 reads CASSIWTSGGYGTQYF. The DNA of the CDR3 is TGTGCCAGCAGCATCTGGACTAGCGGGGGATATGGTACGCAGTATTTT.